The 3 T cell receptor beta chains below all came from one sample that was sequenced in a study of T cell changes during pregnancy in multiple sclerosis. Measured with immunoSEQ multiplex PCR; TCRdb has only the in-frame clones, and not every one. The sample records about 59,000 clones, roughly 95% being singletons. Specimen: CD4+ T cells from peripheral blood mononuclear cells, collected before pregnancy. The source of these receptors is a female donor with multiple sclerosis, enrolled in a pregnancy study.

In its sample, this clone ranks as medium-sized. The chain carries TRBV7-6 and TRBJ2-7; no reliable D call. Germline CDR1 SGHVS, CDR2 FNYEAQ. The CDR3 is 11 amino acids. The V end was cut by 1 base, the J end by 7 bases, with 5 bases between. This CDR3 reads CASSLDGEQYF. In DNA form, the CDR3 reads TGTGCCAGCAGCTTAGACGGGGAGCAGTACTTC.

The CDR3 DNA reads TGTGCCAGTAGTATACTCACCGGGACAGGGACCGGGGAGCTGTTTTTT. This sequence encodes CASSILTGTGTGELFF. V and J are TRBV19 and TRBJ2-2; 9 bases fit TRBD1. The CDR3 extends over 16 amino acids. Germline-derived CDR1 and CDR2 are LNHDA and SQIVND (reference sequence). V trimming: 2 bases; J trimming: 5 bases; junction bases outside the gene matches: 6.

V gene TRBV2 combines with J gene TRBJ2-5; 7 bases are shared with TRBD2. The CDR3 has 14 residues. V gave up 4 bases and J gave up 5 bases; unmatched junction bases: 7. Germline CDR1 SNHLY, CDR2 FYNNEI. The CDR3 DNA sequence: TGTGCCAGCAGTGGCCCTAGGGAGGGGGAGACCCAGTACTTC. It codes for CASSGPREGETQYF.